What follows is one T cell receptor (beta chain) and its context. Its matching antigen is unknown. This CDR3 is built from 16 residues. Germline V gene sequence: CDR1 MNHEY, CDR2 SVGAGI. Trimming removed 3 bases at V and 1 base at J, with 12 bases between. The data originate from a study of cytomegalovirus exposure and HLA in healthy donors. Study information: Researchers previously reported finding roughly 120 million unique TCR beta sequences from approximately 200 million T cells.

Study findings and constraints: Cytomegalovirus status was reportedly diagnosed by the classifier with high sensitivity and specificity. The productive fraction for most TCR beta V segments was about 87% or about 30% in an earlier analysis.

The PCR contained 60 Vbeta and 13 Jbeta primers. The data were produced by immunoSEQ multiplex PCR, yet TCRdb's version contains in-frame clones alone and is incomplete. The sample includes more than 95,000 clones, around 60% of them seen just once. This TCR came from a woman in her forties or fifties in good health and CMV-seronegative. The chain has TRBV6-5 and TRBJ2-2; D unclear. The sequencing input was PBMCs. The CDR3: CASSYQSLGNTGELFF. Here the CDR3 DNA reads TGTGCCAGCAGTTATCAATCCCTCGGGAACACCGGGGAGCTGTTTTTT.